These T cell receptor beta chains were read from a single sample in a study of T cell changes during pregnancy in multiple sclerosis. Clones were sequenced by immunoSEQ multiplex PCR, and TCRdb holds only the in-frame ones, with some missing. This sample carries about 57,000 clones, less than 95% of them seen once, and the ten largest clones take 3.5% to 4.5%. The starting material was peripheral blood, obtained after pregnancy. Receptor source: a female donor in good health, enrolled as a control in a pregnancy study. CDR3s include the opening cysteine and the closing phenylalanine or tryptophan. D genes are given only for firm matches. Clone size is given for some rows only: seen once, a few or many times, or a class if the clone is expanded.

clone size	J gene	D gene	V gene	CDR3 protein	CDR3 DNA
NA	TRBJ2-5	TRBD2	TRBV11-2	CASSLAGTSGRSHSETQYF	TGTGCCAGCAGCTTAGCTGGGACTAGCGGGAGAAGCCATTCAGAGACCCAGTACTTC
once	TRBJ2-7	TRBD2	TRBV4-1	CASSQLAGADEQYF	TGCGCCAGCAGCCAATTAGCGGGGGCCGACGAGCAGTACTTC
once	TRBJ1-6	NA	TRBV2	CASSLPGQVYNSPLHF	TGTGCCAGCAGTCTTCCCGGACAAGTCTATAATTCACCCCTCCACTTT
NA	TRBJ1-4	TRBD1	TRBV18	CASNDRGEKLFF	TGTGCCAGCAACGACAGGGGTGAAAAACTGTTTTTT
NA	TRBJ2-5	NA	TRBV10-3	CAISEEVAEETQYF	TGTGCCATCAGTGAGGAGGTAGCCGAAGAGACCCAGTACTTC
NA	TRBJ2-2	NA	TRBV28	CASRDTPGPRGTGELFF	TGTGCCAGCAGGGATACTCCGGGACCCCGGGGGACCGGGGAGCTGTTTTTT
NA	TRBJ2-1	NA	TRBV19	CASSTGTDGEQFF	TGTGCCAGTAGTACGGGGACTGACGGAGAGCAGTTCTTC
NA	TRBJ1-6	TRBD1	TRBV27	CASSLSTGDSPLHF	TGTGCCAGCAGTTTATCGACAGGGGATTCACCCCTCCACTTT
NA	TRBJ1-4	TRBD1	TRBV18	CASSPPGTGKRKLFF	TGTGCCAGCTCACCACCCGGGACAGGGAAGAGAAAACTGTTTTTT
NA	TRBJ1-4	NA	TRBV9	CASSDGRINGEKLFF	TGTGCCAGCAGCGACGGGAGGATAAACGGTGAAAAACTGTTTTTT
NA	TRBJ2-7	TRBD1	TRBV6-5	CASSYDRGRNYEQYF	TGTGCCAGCAGTTACGACAGGGGGAGAAACTACGAGCAGTACTTC
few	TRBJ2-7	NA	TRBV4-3	CASSQDKGAPSYEQYF	TGCGCCAGCAGCCAAGACAAAGGAGCCCCCTCCTACGAGCAGTACTTC
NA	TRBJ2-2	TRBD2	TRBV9	CASSVALAGIVTGELFF	TGTGCCAGCAGCGTAGCCCTAGCGGGGATAGTAACCGGGGAGCTGTTTTTT
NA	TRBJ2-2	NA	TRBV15	CATSREGTSGTGELFF	TGTGCCACCAGCAGAGAGGGCACTAGTGGCACCGGGGAGCTGTTTTTT
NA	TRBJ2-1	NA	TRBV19	CASSIAGGSYNEQFF	TGTGCCAGTAGTATAGCCGGGGGCTCCTACAATGAGCAGTTCTTC
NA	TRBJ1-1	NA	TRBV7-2	CASSLNRDFTEAFF	TGTGCCAGCAGCCTGAACAGGGATTTCACTGAAGCTTTCTTT
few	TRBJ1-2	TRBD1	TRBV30	CAWSVQGGNYGYTF	TGTGCCTGGAGTGTACAAGGGGGCAACTATGGCTACACCTTC
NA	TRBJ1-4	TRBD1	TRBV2	CASVRDREVANEKLFF	TGTGCCAGCGTCCGGGACAGGGAGGTGGCTAATGAAAAACTGTTTTTT
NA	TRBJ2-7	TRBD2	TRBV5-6	CASSLSGGSYEQYF	TGTGCCAGCAGCTTATCGGGGGGGTCCTACGAGCAGTACTTC
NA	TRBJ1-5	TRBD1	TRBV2	CASSELVQGGQPQHF	TGTGCCAGCAGTGAGTTAGTACAGGGGGGGCAGCCCCAGCATTTT
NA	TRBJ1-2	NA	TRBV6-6	CASSYSSGNYGYTF	TGTGCCAGCAGTTACTCGTCAGGGAACTATGGCTACACCTTC
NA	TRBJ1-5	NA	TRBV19	CASGESGSNQPQHF	TGTGCCAGTGGTGAAAGTGGCAGCAATCAGCCCCAGCATTTT
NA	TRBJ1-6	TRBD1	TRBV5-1	CASSVDRGDNSPLHF	TGCGCCAGCAGCGTGGACAGGGGCGATAATTCACCCCTCCACTTT